Included here is one T cell receptor (beta chain) sequence, with context. What it binds is unknown. This record belongs to a study of T-cell memory formation after mild COVID-19. About the research overall: For the most part, TCR clusters were specific to one donor.

General study findings and limits: Most CD4+ clones that shrank were in CM and EM, while CD8+ ones turned up in EMRA. Specificity for SARS-CoV-2 was not confirmed among the second-wave clones peaking on day 37.

The authors produced TCR alpha and TCR beta cDNA libraries with sample barcodes and UMIs by 5'RACE using constant-segment primers. From the 5' RACE reads, TCRdb called clonotypes with MiXCR, one entry per CDR3 protein. Counted here are about 470,000 distinct CDR3 sequences, roughly 23% occurring once; the ten biggest clones make up under 15%. V lost 5 bases and J lost 4, with 13 bases in between. CDR3 size: 14 residues. Germline values: CDR1 SNHLY, CDR2 FYNNEI. This TCR was sampled from an adult woman who had mild COVID-19 (a few samples of this study predate the infection). Cell type and time point are not known. Sequencing input: PBMCs or a T cell subset sorted from them (not recorded which). The genes are TRBV2 and TRBJ2-3; weak D call: TRBD1 (5 bases). The CDR3 reads CASSPPWGADTQYF. The DNA for the CDR3 is TGTGCCAGCAGTCCCCCCTGGGGCGCAGATACGCAGTATTTT.